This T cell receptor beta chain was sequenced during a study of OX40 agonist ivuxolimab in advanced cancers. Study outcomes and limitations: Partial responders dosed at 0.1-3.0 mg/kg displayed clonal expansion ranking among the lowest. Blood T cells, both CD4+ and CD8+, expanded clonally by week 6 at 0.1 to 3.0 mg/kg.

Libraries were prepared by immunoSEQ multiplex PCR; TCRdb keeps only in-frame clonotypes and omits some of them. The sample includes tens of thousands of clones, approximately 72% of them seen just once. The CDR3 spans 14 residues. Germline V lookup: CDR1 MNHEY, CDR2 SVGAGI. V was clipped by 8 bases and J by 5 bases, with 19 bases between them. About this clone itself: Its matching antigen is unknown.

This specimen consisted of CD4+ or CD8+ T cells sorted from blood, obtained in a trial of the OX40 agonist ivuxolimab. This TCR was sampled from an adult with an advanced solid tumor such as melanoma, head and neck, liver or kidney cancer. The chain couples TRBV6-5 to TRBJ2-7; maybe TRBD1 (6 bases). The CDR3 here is CASHKGVRTHEQYF. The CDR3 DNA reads TGTGCCAGCCACAAGGGGGTGAGGACCCACGAGCAGTACTTC.